These 9 T cell receptor beta chains were all obtained from the same sample, sequenced in a study of T cells in Graves' hyperthyroidism and ophthalmopathy. What was amplified from RNA transcripts were TCR beta CDR3 regions. An initial round of RT-PCR targeting the TCR CDR3 relied on the HTBI primer set. TCRdb analysed the multiplex PCR reads with MiXCR anew, one entry per CDR3 protein. Of hundreds of thousands of distinct CDR3 sequences in the sample, roughly 15% were seen once. Sequencing was done on a sample of blood. Receptor source: a woman aged 40 to 55 with Graves' ophthalmopathy.

The V gene is TRBV24-1, the J gene TRBJ1-5, with a weak D call TRBD1 (6 bases). The CDR3 is made up of 16 amino acids. Germline V gene lookup returns CDR1 KGHDR and CDR2 SFDVKD. V was pared by 2 bases and J by 6 bases, with 16 bases between. This chain's CDR3 is CATSDSGTKVIQPQHF. CDR3 coding DNA: TGTGCCACCAGTGATTCCGGGACAAAGGTGATTCAGCCCCAGCATTTT.

The rearrangement uses TRBV5-1 and TRBJ2-1; 13 bases match TRBD2. This CDR3 region has 15 residues. Germline V CDR1 and CDR2: SGHRS, YFSETQ. V shed 2 bases and J 9 bases; nucleotides not matched to a gene: 5. The CDR3 loop is CASSLKLAGGFEQFF. CDR3 DNA sequence: TGCGCCAGCAGCTTAAAACTAGCGGGAGGGTTTGAGCAGTTCTTC.

This clonotype was seen a few times. CDR3 nucleotide sequence: TGTGCCAGCAGCCGCTCAGGGGGAGGTGGGGCCAACGTCCTGACTTTC. Translated, it gives CASSRSGGGGANVLTF. This chain joins TRBV3-1 and TRBJ2-6, with D tentatively TRBD1 (7 bases). Deletions cut 4 bases from V and 3 bases from J, with 13 bases between. The CDR3 extends over 16 amino acids. Germline-derived CDR1 and CDR2 are LGHDT and YNNKEL (reference sequence).

This clonotype was seen many times. The chain employs TRBV28 and TRBJ1-5, with 10 bases aligning to TRBD1. The V and J ends lost 5 bases and 7 bases, in that order; junction bases with no gene match: 8. CDR1 is MDHEN and CDR2 is SYDVKM in the germline V gene. CDR3 length equals 15 residues. CDR3 DNA sequence: TGTGCCAGCAGTATACGGACAGGGGGAGAACAGCCCCAGCATTTT. Protein sequence: CASSIRTGGEQPQHF.

This clonotype was counted a few times. The chain combines TRBV20-1 with TRBJ2-3; D is perhaps TRBD1 (5 bases). V dropped 5 bases and J dropped 2 bases, with 14 bases sitting between them. Germline CDR1 DFQATT, CDR2 SNEGSKA (reference sequence). This CDR3 has 14 residues. The CDR3 protein is CSAYQGRHTDTQYF. CDR3 DNA: TGCAGTGCTTACCAGGGCCGACACACAGATACGCAGTATTTT.

Points on this clonotype: Being one base from a much bigger clone, this may be a read error. The chain combines TRBV3-1 with TRBJ1-3, with no clear D. From germline, CDR1 is LGHDT and CDR2 YNNKEL (reference sequence). This CDR3 is built from 15 residues. The CDR3 bases are TGTGCCAGCAGCCAAGACAGGTCATCTGGAAGCACCATATATTTT. This translates into CASSQDRSSGSTIYF. Supplemented by reference TRBV3-1 and TRBJ1-3, the full variable domain reads DTAVSQTPKYLVTQMGNDKSIKCEQNLGHDTMYWYKQDSKKFLKIMFSYNNKELIINETVPNRFSPKSPDKAHLNLHINSLELGDSAVYFCASSQDRSSGSTIYFGEGSWLTVV.

This clonotype has ten or more counts. The gene calls are TRBV20-1 and TRBJ2-7; weak D call: TRBD1 (6 bases). The CDR3 runs to 14 residues. The V gene's germline CDR1 is DFQATT and CDR2 SNEGSKA (reference sequence). V lost 5 bases to trimming and J lost 2 bases, with 16 bases between them. The CDR3 here is CSASSQGPTYEQYF. In nucleotides, the CDR3 is TGCAGTGCTTCCAGCCAGGGGCCTACCTACGAGCAGTACTTC.

This clonotype showed up many times. This chain uses TRBV28 with TRBJ2-1; perhaps D is TRBD1 or TRBD2 (5 bases each). Germline lookup yields CDR1 MDHEN and CDR2 SYDVKM. V was clipped by 6 bases and J by 5 bases, with 17 bases between them. The CDR3 length is 15 residues. This CDR3 is CASSSWGTENNEQFF. The CDR3 DNA follows: TGTGCCAGCAGCTCCTGGGGGACCGAAAACAATGAGCAGTTCTTC.

The rearrangement links TRBV25-1 to TRBJ2-1; D gene unclear. Germline CDR1 MGHDK, CDR2 SYGVNS. This CDR3 region has 12 residues. The germline V and J ends were trimmed by 3 bases and 11 bases, with 11 bases remaining between them. The CDR3 DNA reads TGTGCCAGCAGTGATTGGGCAGTTAAGCAGTTCTTC. This gives the protein CASSDWAVKQFF.